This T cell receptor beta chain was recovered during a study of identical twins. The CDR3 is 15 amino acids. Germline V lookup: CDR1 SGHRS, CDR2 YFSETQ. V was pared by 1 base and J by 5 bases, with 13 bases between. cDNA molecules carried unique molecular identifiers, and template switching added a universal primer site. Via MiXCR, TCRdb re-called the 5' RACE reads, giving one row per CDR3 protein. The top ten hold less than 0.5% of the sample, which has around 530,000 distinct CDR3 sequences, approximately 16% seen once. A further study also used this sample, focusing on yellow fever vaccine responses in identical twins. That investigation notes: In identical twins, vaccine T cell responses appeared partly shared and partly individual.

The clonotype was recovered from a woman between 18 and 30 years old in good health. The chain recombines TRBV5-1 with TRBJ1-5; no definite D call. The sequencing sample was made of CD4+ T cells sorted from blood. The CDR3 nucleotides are TGCGCCAGCAGCTTGATTGGTGGAAGCGATCAGCCCCAGCATTTT. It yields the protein CASSLIGGSDQPQHF.